This T cell receptor (beta chain) was retrieved from a study of shared clonotypes between healthy human individuals. This clone was counted between two and nine times. Germline loops: CDR1 KGHSH, CDR2 LQKENI. This CDR3 is 12 amino acids long. Trimming shortened V by 2 bases and J by 6 bases, and 7 bases separated the two germline ends. Produced via immunoSEQ multiplex PCR; TCRdb's table is partial and in-frame only. Here the sample spans a few million clones, 90% to 95% being singletons. The chain is built from TRBV18 and TRBJ1-1; D uncertain. This TCR derives from a man between 18 and 35 years old in good health. The sample consisted of naive CD4+ T cells sorted from blood. Subset of the sample: CD45RA+ positively selected. The CDR3 DNA reads as TGTGCCAGCTCACCAGGGATGGCTGAAGCTTTCTTT. The encoded protein is CASSPGMAEAFF.